The clone carrying this TCR beta chain was picked up a small number of times. Antigen: not known. The data derive from a study of T cells in localized non-small cell lung cancer. General observations from the study: Of the top 100 tumor clones, median about 56 were in adjacent lung, approximately 28 among its top 100. Blood T cell density predicted longer survival; adjacent-lung clonality, shorter.

Some clones are missing from TCRdb's copy, which holds only in-frame ones; the method was immunoSEQ multiplex PCR. Of about 24,000 clones in the sample, 80% to 95% are singletons; the top ten hold roughly 15%. The sequences come from peripheral blood, collected before any cancer treatment. The sequence was obtained from a man aged 35 to 70 with stage III squamous cell lung carcinoma.

The CDR3 reads CASSSEGRDNEQFF. CDR3 DNA sequence: TGTGCCAGCAGCTCCGAGGGGCGGGACAATGAGCAGTTCTTC. The chain joins TRBV7-3 to TRBJ2-1; D may correspond to TRBD1 or TRBD2 (5 bases each). Germline V gene sequence: CDR1 SGHTA, CDR2 FQGTGA. The CDR3 spans 14 residues. V gave up 4 bases and J gave up 5 bases, with 12 bases separating them. The full variable domain, rest sourced from reference TRBV7-3 and TRBJ2-1, is GAGVSQTPSNKVTEKGKYVELRCDPISGHTALYWYRQSLGQGPEFLIYFQGTGAADDSGLPNDRFFAVRPEGSVSTLKIQRTERGDSAVYLCASSSEGRDNEQFFGPGTRLTVL.